This T cell receptor (beta chain) was recovered during a study of cytotoxic CD8 clonotypes in ibrutinib-treated CLL. Study details: Partial response occurred in around 24 patients and complete response in 2; at median about 70 months, about 14 remained remitted and some twelve progressed.

The CDR3 is made up of 18 amino acids. Germline CDR1 and CDR2: MNHNS and SASEGT. V lost 3 bases, J lost 4 bases, and 19 bases lay in between. In the case of this clone: What it binds is unknown.

Study-level points and caveats: At progression, clonality fell back toward baseline after rising at ibrutinib response. Public clonotypes were rare and shrank or held steady on treatment. At the start, clonality exceeded age-matched healthy donors and followed circulating CD8+ T-cell counts.

Sequenced by immunoSEQ multiplex PCR; TCRdb stores in-frame clones only, minus some. The table shows 58,000 or so clones, with around 60% occurring only once. V and J are TRBV6-1 and TRBJ2-6; TRBD1 or TRBD2 may be the D gene (5 bases each). This sequence originates from a human donor with chronic lymphocytic leukemia. Sequences were derived from PBMCs, sampled after 12 months of ibrutinib treatment. CDR3 loop: CASSDPRRRGTGANVLTF. In DNA form, the CDR3 reads TGTGCCAGCAGTGACCCTCGCCGGCGAGGGACCGGGGCCAACGTCCTGACTTTC.